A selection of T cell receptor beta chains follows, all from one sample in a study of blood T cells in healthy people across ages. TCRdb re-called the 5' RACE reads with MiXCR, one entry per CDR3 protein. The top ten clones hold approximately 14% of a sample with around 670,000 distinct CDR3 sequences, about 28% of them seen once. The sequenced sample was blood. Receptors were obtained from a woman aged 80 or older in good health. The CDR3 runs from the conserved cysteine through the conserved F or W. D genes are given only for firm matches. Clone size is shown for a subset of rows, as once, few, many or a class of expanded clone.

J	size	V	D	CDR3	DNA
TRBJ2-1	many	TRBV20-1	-	CSAGGGQHNEQFF	TGCAGTGCTGGGGGGGGACAGCACAATGAGCAGTTCTTC
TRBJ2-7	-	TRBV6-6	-	CASSVEREISYEQYF	TGTGCCAGCAGCGTCGAAAGGGAAATATCCTACGAGCAGTACTTC
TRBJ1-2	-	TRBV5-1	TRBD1	CASSQGTGANYDYTF	TGCGCCAGCAGCCAGGGGACAGGGGCTAACTATGACTACACCTTC
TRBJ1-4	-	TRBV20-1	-	CSASLGNEKLFF	TGCAGTGCTAGCCTAGGGAATGAAAAACTGTTTTTT
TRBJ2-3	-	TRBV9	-	CASSVATGKDTQYF	TGTGCCAGCAGCGTAGCAACAGGGAAAGATACGCAGTATTTT
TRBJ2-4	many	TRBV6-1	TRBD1	CASSDFGQGGVNIQYF	TGTGCCAGCAGTGACTTCGGACAGGGCGGGGTAAACATTCAGTACTTC
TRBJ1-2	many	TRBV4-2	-	CASSQVGGNYGYTF	TGTGCCAGCAGCCAAGTGGGGGGGAACTATGGCTACACCTTC
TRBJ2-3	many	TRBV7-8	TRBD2	CASSLSGGLSTDTQYF	TGTGCCAGCAGCTTATCGGGGGGTCTTAGCACAGATACGCAGTATTTT
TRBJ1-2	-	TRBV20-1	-	CSAMTNYGYTF	TGCAGTGCTATGACTAACTATGGCTACACCTTC
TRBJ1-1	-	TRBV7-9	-	CASSSSQTPWGTEAFF	TGTGCCAGCAGCTCGTCACAAACCCCCTGGGGCACTGAAGCTTTCTTT
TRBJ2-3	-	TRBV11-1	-	CASSFYICSAGGIAGPGDTQYF	-
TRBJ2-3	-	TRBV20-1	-	CSATDTGTDTQYF	TGCAGTGCTACGGACACCGGCACAGATACGCAGTATTTT
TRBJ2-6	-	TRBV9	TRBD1	CASSVGTGGSGTNVRTF	TGTGCCAGCAGCGTAGGGACAGGGGGCTCTGGGACCAACGTCCGGACTTTC
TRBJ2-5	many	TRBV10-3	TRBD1	CAISSDRESQETQYF	TGTGCCATCAGCTCCGACAGGGAATCTCAAGAGACCCAGTACTTC
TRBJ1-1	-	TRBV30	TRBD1	CAWRYRDRGRNTEAFF	TGTGCCTGGAGATACCGGGACAGGGGAAGGAACACTGAAGCTTTCTTT
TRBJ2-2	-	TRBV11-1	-	CASSSWTSTGELFF	TGTGCCAGCAGCTCGTGGACCTCCACCGGGGAGCTGTTTTTT
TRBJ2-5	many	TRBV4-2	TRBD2	CASSLYSGGGQETQYF	TGTGCCAGCAGCCTATATAGCGGGGGGGGTCAAGAGACCCAGTACTTC
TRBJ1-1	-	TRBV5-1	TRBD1	CASSTGQGGEAFF	TGCGCCAGCAGCACCGGACAGGGTGGTGAAGCTTTCTTT
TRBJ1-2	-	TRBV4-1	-	CASSQDTQGLVTAPYGYTF	TGCGCCAGCAGCCAAGACACGCAAGGTCTGGTTACTGCCCCGTATGGCTACACCTTC
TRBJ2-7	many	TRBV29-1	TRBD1	CSVKMGQGDYEQYF	TGCAGCGTCAAAATGGGACAGGGGGACTACGAGCAGTACTTC
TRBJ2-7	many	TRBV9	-	CASSVSPFYEQYF	TGTGCCAGCAGCGTCTCCCCCTTCTACGAGCAGTACTTC
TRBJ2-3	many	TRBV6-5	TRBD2	CASSSSGGYTDTQYF	TGTGCCAGCAGTTCGAGCGGGGGTTATACAGATACGCAGTATTTT
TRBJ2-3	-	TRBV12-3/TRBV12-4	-	CASSSPGGGATDTQYF	TGTGCCAGCAGTTCCCCTGGCGGGGGCGCGACAGATACGCAGTATTTT
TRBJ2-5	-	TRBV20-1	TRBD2	CSARDREGRGEAQYF	TGCAGTGCTAGAGATCGGGAGGGGAGGGGGGAGGCCCAGTACTTC
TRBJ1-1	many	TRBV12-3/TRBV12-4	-	CASSFAGVPAEAFF	TGTGCCAGCAGTTTCGCAGGGGTTCCGGCTGAAGCTTTCTTT
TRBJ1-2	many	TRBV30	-	CAWTGQNYGYTF	TGTGCCTGGACTGGACAGAACTATGGCTACACCTTC
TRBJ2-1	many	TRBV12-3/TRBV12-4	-	CASRSSGNEQFF	TGTGCCAGCCGTAGCTCCGGGAATGAGCAGTTCTTC
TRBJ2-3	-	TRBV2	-	CASSADGSTDTQYF	TGTGCCAGCAGTGCAGATGGTAGCACAGATACGCAGTATTTT
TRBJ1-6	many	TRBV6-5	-	CASSYLSGRVTMNSPLHF	TGTGCCAGCAGTTACTTGTCAGGTCGGGTCACCATGAATTCACCCCTCCACTTT
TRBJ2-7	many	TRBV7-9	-	CASSYSGTYEQYF	TGTGCCAGCAGCTATAGCGGCACCTACGAGCAGTACTTC
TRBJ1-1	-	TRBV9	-	CASSVERSNTEAFF	TGTGCCAGCAGCGTAGAACGTTCGAACACTGAAGCTTTCTTT
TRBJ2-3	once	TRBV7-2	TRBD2	CASSLQPGLAKTDTQYF	TGTGCCAGCAGCTTGCAACCGGGACTAGCGAAAACAGATACGCAGTATTTT
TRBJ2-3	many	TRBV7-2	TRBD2	CASSLETSGGYKDTQYF	TGTGCCAGCAGCTTAGAGACTAGCGGGGGGTACAAGGATACGCAGTATTTT
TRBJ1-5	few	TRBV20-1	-	CSAREGTFQNQPQHF	TGCAGTGCTAGAGAGGGTACCTTCCAAAATCAGCCCCAGCATTTT
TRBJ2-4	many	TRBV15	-	CATSRDVAVAKNIQYF	TGTGCCACCAGCAGAGATGTCGCAGTAGCCAAAAACATTCAGTACTTC
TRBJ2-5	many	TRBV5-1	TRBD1	CASSLETGGNGQETQYF	TGCGCCAGCAGCTTGGAAACAGGGGGTAACGGCCAAGAGACCCAGTACTTC
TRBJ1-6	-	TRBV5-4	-	CASSSGQGKTSNSPLHF	TGTGCCAGCAGCTCCGGTCAGGGGAAAACTAGTAATTCACCCCTCCACTTT
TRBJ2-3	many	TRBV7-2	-	CASSSWADTQYF	TGTGCCAGCAGCTCTTGGGCAGATACGCAGTATTTT
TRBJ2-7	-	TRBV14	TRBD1	CASSQDRAGGPNTYEQYF	TGTGCCAGCAGCCAAGATCGGGCAGGGGGCCCGAATACCTACGAGCAGTACTTC
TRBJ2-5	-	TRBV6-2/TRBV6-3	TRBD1	CASSYERGQLVLETQYF	TGTGCCAGCAGTTACGAGAGGGGGCAGCTGGTTTTGGAGACCCAGTACTTC
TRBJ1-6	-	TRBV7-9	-	CASSLGQAIPLHF	TGTGCCAGCAGCTTAGGACAGGCCATCCCCCTCCACTTT
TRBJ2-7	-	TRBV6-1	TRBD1	CASSEAQGRDEQYF	TGTGCCAGCAGCGAAGCACAGGGGAGAGACGAGCAGTACTTC
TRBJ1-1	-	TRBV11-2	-	CASSRDNRGTEAFF	TGTGCCAGCAGCCGGGACAACCGGGGCACTGAAGCTTTCTTT
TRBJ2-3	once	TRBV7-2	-	CASSPRAAGVTDTQYF	TGTGCCAGCAGCCCCCGGGCGGCAGGGGTCACAGATACGCAGTATTTT
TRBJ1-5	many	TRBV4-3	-	CASSPLVHGGQPQHF	TGCGCCAGCAGCCCCCTTGTACACGGTGGTCAGCCCCAGCATTTT
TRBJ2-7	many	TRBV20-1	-	CSARGGSYEQYF	TGCAGTGCTAGAGGGGGGTCCTACGAGCAGTACTTC
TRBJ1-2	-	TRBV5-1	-	CASSVRELGYGYTF	TGCGCCAGCAGCGTCAGGGAATTAGGCTATGGCTACACCTTC